In its sample, the clone carrying this T cell receptor beta chain was seen many times. The sample's time point: patch test 2, 6 weeks after DPC sensitization. Treatment of the sample: therapeutic diphenylcyclopropenone sensitization with weekly scalp DPC. This sample stems from a study of human T cells and chemical hapten exposure. Study in general: Patients additionally received therapeutic doses of diphenylcyclopropenone on the scalp once a week, and this continued throughout the approximately 22-week study. Diagnoses of alopecia areata, totalis or universalis occurred in mostly female patients.

TCRdb reprocessed the RACE reads via MiXCR and lists one record per CDR3 protein. Counted here are 360,000 or so distinct CDR3 sequences, about 6% occurring once; the ten biggest clones make up around 5.8%. Germline V CDR1 and CDR2: SGHDT, YYEEEE. The CDR3 runs to 17 residues. V dropped 0 bases and J dropped 0 bases, with 13 bases sitting between them. This TCR was sampled from a woman younger than 35 with alopecia areata. Some clones in this sample may be carry-over from other donors' samples. The rearrangement links TRBV5-6 to TRBJ1-5; D uncertain. The sample here was whole blood, taken in connection with sensitization to the hapten diphenylcyclopropenone (DPC). The chain's CDR3 is CASSLVFTGFSNQPQHF. The DNA for the CDR3 is TGTGCCAGCAGCTTGGTTTTCACGGGCTTTAGCAATCAGCCCCAGCATTTT.